This T cell receptor (beta chain) was obtained from a study of T-cell reconstitution after alpha-beta-depleted transplantation in children. The study, taken as a whole, reports: Approximately two months post-transplant, alpha-beta T cells reportedly originated from several hundred expanded graft clones. Newly produced T cells mostly provided counts and TCRbeta diversity after one year, as hyperexpanded clones declined.

Researchers prepared the TCRbeta library using unique molecular identifiers, the study reports. TCRdb reprocessed the PCR reads with MiXCR, giving one entry per CDR3 protein. The sample has approximately 170,000 distinct CDR3 sequences; over 8.5% are singletons. In germline, CDR1 is SNHLY, CDR2 FYNNEI. The CDR3 covers 13 residues. V shed 3 bases and J shed 6 bases, with 8 bases lying between them. A word on this clonotype: Its specificity is not known.

Sequencing used PBMCs, obtained before TCRalphabeta/CD19-depleted stem cell transplant. This chain links TRBV2 with TRBJ2-2, with a tentative D call TRBD1 (6 bases). The sequence derives from a boy between 2 and 10 years old with acute myeloid leukemia, due to receive a stem cell transplant. The CDR3, as DNA: TGTGCCAGCAGTGATCAGGGGTCCGGGGAGCTGTTTTTT. Translated, it gives CASSDQGSGELFF.